Sequencing of this T cell receptor beta chain was carried out in a study of CD8 T cells in ankylosing spondylitis. Study results and limitations: Typical of ankylosing spondylitis blood, it appeared, was a TCR beta motif of several highly homologous variants.

Via MiXCR, TCRdb re-called the 5' RACE reads, giving one row per CDR3 protein. The table records around 39,000 distinct CDR3 sequences, more than 9.5% of them present only once. Germline lookup yields CDR1 MGHDK and CDR2 SYGVNS. The length of the CDR3 is 16 residues. J lost 0 bases, V lost 3 bases, and 5 bases had no gene match. This clonotype appeared a few times. Its specificity is not known. This TCR came from a male donor with ankylosing spondylitis. Source material: synovial fluid, either unsorted or a sorted T cell fraction (not recorded which). This chain uses TRBV25-1 with TRBJ1-1; 9 bases align to TRBD1. CDR3 region: CASSDPGQGLNTEAFF. CDR3 DNA: TGTGCCAGCAGTGATCCGGGACAGGGCTTGAACACTGAAGCTTTCTTT.